This is a list of T cell receptor beta chains from one sample in a study of T cell responses to AZD1222 COVID-19 vaccine. Clones were sequenced by immunoSEQ multiplex PCR, and TCRdb holds only the in-frame ones, with some missing. This table has roughly 89,000 clones, around 89% appearing once. Source: peripheral blood, taken on day 0 of MenACWY control vaccination. Receptors originate from an adult in good health. Each CDR3 is given with its conserved first and last residue. The D gene is left open where the match is weak. A clone size is listed for some rows: how often the clone was seen (once, few, many), or a class if it is expanded.

d_gene	v_gene	j_gene	abundance	CDR3nt	CDR3aa
TRBD2	TRBV4-3	TRBJ2-7	-	TGCGCCAGCACTAAGTTAGAAGCGGGGCCCTCCTCCTACGAGCAGTACTTC	CASTKLEAGPSSYEQYF
-	TRBV7-9	TRBJ2-1	-	TGTGCCAGCAGCGGGCGACAACCGGATGAGCAGTTCTTC	CASSGRQPDEQFF
-	TRBV9	TRBJ1-1	-	TGTGCCAGCAGCCCCAACCAGAACACTGAAGCTTTCTTT	CASSPNQNTEAFF
-	TRBV6-5	TRBJ1-5	-	TGTGCCAGCAGCCCCAGGGCTACTAGCAATCAGCCCCAGCATTTT	CASSPRATSNQPQHF
-	TRBV6-5	TRBJ2-7	-	TGTGCCAGCAGTTACCGGGCCACACTTTACGAGCAGTACTTC	CASSYRATLYEQYF
-	TRBV6-2/TRBV6-3	TRBJ2-7	-	TGTGCCAGCAGTTACTCGAAGGGGTACGAGCAGTACTTC	CASSYSKGYEQYF
TRBD1	TRBV4-3	TRBJ2-3	-	TGCGCCAGCAGCCGCTGGACAGGGACCACAGATACGCAGTATTTT	CASSRWTGTTDTQYF
-	TRBV9	TRBJ1-3	-	TGTGCCAGCAGCGTAGCGTACTCTGGAAACACCATATATTTT	CASSVAYSGNTIYF
TRBD1	TRBV25-1	TRBJ2-7	-	TGTGCCAGCAGTGACCCAACGGGGACAGGGTACCACGAGCAGTACTTC	CASSDPTGTGYHEQYF
-	TRBV12-3/TRBV12-4	TRBJ1-1	-	TGTGCCAGCAGTTTACAGTCGAACACTGAAGCTTTCTTT	CASSLQSNTEAFF
-	TRBV7-2	TRBJ2-1	-	TGTGCCAGCAGCTTAGTGAGTGGAGGGGCGGGCGCCGACAATGAGCAGTTCTTC	CASSLVSGGAGADNEQFF
TRBD1	TRBV28	TRBJ1-2	-	TGTGCCAGCAGTCTAACGACAGGGGTTGACTATGGCTACACCTTC	CASSLTTGVDYGYTF
-	TRBV2	TRBJ2-3	-	TGTGCCAGCAGGAAGGACACACCTAGCACAGATACGCAGTATTTT	CASRKDTPSTDTQYF
TRBD1	TRBV19	TRBJ1-4	-	TGTGCCAGTAGTATCGCAAGAGACAGGGGGAATGAAAAACTGTTTTTT	CASSIARDRGNEKLFF
-	TRBV7-9	TRBJ2-7	-	TGTGCCAGCAGCCCGCGGACCGCCGCAACCTACGAGCAGTACTTC	CASSPRTAATYEQYF
TRBD1	TRBV19	TRBJ2-7	-	TGTGCCAGTAGTGATCTTCCGGGACAGGGGAGCGAGCAGTACTTC	CASSDLPGQGSEQYF
TRBD1	TRBV7-2	TRBJ2-3	-	TGTGCCAGCAACATACAGGGGCATAGCACAGATACGCAGTATTTT	CASNIQGHSTDTQYF
TRBD2	TRBV16	TRBJ2-1	-	TGTGCCAGCAGCCAATATGGAGCGGGAGGGCTTTACAATGAGCAGTTCTTC	CASSQYGAGGLYNEQFF
-	TRBV4-3	TRBJ2-3	-	TGCGCCAGCAGCCAAACGGGAGAGGCGCAGTATTTT	CASSQTGEAQYF
-	TRBV28	TRBJ1-2	-	TGTGCCAGCAGTTTGGGGGGCGACGGAGCCGCCAGCGGTGGCTACACCTTC	CASSLGGDGAASGGYTF
-	TRBV30	TRBJ1-1	-	TGTGCCTGGAAAATGAACACTGAAGCTTTCTTT	CAWKMNTEAFF
TRBD2	TRBV5-4	TRBJ2-4	-	TGTGCCAGCAGCCTTGAACTAGCGGGAGTTCAAAACATTCAGTACTTC	CASSLELAGVQNIQYF
-	TRBV6-5	TRBJ1-1	-	TGTGCCAGCAGGTTACAGCAGGGGAACACTGAAGCTTTCTTT	CASRLQQGNTEAFF
-	TRBV7-9	TRBJ2-2	-	TGTGCCGCAAGGTGGGGAGGCACCGGGGAGCTGTTTTTT	CAARWGGTGELFF
-	TRBV6-6	TRBJ2-5	once	TGTGCCAGCAGTTACTTACTAGGGTGGTACTTC	CASSYLLGWYF
-	TRBV24-1	TRBJ2-5	-	TGTGCCACCAGTGATAATATCCGGGACGGAAAAGAGACCCAGTACTTC	CATSDNIRDGKETQYF
-	TRBV28	TRBJ2-2	-	TGTGCCAGCAGTCCGGGACAGAACACCGGGGAGCTGTTTTTT	CASSPGQNTGELFF
-	TRBV2	TRBJ2-7	once	TGTGCCAGCAGTTTCCGGGGGCTTTCGGGACGTGGGTCCTACGAGCAGTACTTC	CASSFRGLSGRGSYEQYF